This TCR beta chain is drawn from a study of cytomegalovirus exposure and HLA in healthy donors. General observations from the study: Later on, an analysis found that several of the most significant clusters appeared to be linked to common viral pathogens, which included parvovirus B19. Being productive about 87% or about 30% of the time was typical of most TCR beta V segments in an earlier analysis.

This clone was seen more than once but under ten times. The antigen remains undetermined. V lost 5 bases to trimming and J lost 1 base; unmatched junction nucleotides: 8. The CDR3 sequence is 15 residues long. Germline CDR1 is SEHNR and CDR2 is FQNEAQ (reference sequence). Healthy bone marrow donors made up the donors. It was with 60 Vbeta and 13 Jbeta primers that the PCR ran. Only in-frame clones appear in the TCRdb table, and some are missing; sequencing was by immunoSEQ multiplex PCR. The sample records 120,000 or so clones, 70% to 90% being singletons. Sequencing was performed on PBMCs. This chain links TRBV7-9 with TRBJ2-7; TRBD1 agrees at 7 bases. The clonotype was recovered from a man aged 18 to 30 in good health and CMV-seropositive. The CDR3: CASSIPGQPSYEQYF. CDR3 in DNA: TGTGCCAGCAGCATTCCGGGACAGCCATCCTACGAGCAGTACTTC.